Sequencing of this TCR beta chain was carried out in a study of blood T cell repertoires in COVID-19. At the level of the study: Material from acute and convalescent COVID-19 was sourced from the United States, Italy and Spain. PBMCs, B-cell-depleted T cells, or T cells were the source of the cDNA or gDNA that made up the material.

J gave up 1 base and V 3 bases, and 7 bases lay outside the gene matches. Germline V gene sequence: CDR1 LNHDA, CDR2 SQIVND (reference sequence). This CDR3 region has 18 residues. Original handling: The authors estimated nucleated cell counts from reference gene primer amplification. The table came from immunoSEQ multiplex PCR; TCRdb's copy has only in-frame clones and leaves some out. V and J calls and clone size are given by that table; D and trimming were obtained from the DNA. The profile shows 250,000 to 300,000 clones, about nine tenths of them singletons. This sequence joins TRBV19 and TRBJ2-7; 15 positions match TRBD2. The sequence derives from a woman in her thirties or forties who had recovered from COVID-19. The sample was peripheral blood. The CDR3 DNA sequence: TGTGCCAGTAGTATGTTGGGACTAGCGGGAGGCCTGTCCTACGAGCAGTACTTC. This codes for CASSMLGLAGGLSYEQYF.